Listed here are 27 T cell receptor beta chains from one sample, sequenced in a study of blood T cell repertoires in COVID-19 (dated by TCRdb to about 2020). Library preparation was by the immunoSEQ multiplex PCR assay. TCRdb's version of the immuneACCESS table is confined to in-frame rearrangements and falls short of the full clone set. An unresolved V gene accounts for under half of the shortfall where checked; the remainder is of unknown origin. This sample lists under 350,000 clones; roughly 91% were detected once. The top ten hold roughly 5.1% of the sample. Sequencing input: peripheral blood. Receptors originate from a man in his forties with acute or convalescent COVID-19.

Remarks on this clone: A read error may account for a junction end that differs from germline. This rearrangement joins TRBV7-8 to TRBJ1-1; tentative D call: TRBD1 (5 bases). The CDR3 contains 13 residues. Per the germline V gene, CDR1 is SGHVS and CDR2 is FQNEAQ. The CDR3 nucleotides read TGTGCCAGCAGCTTAGACGGCACCTCGGGGGAGATCTTT. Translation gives CASSLDGTSGEIF.

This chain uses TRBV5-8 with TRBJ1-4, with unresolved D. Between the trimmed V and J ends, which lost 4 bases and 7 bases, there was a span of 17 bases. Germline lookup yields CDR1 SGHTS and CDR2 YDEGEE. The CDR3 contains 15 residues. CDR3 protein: CASSLTTTMFEKLFF. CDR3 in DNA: TGTGCCAGCAGCCTTACCACGACTATGTTTGAAAAACTGTTTTTT.

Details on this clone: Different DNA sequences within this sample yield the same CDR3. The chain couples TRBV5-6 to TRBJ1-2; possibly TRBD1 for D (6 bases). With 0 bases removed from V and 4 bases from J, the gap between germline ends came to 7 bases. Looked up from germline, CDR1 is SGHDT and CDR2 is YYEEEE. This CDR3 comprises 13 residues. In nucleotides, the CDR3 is TGTGCCAGCAGCTTGGACAGGGTCTATGGCTACACCTTC. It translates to CASSLDRVYGYTF. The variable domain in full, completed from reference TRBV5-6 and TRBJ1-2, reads DAGVTQSPTHLIKTRGQQVTLRCSPKSGHDTVSWYQQALGQGPQFIFQYYEEEERQRGNFPDRFSGHQFPNYSSELNVNALLLGDSALYLCASSLDRVYGYTFGSGTRLTVV.

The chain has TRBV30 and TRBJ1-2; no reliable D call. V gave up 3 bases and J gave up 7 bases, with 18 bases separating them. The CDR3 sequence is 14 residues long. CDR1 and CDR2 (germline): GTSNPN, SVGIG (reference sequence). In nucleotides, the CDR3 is TGTGCCTGGAGCGTCGGGAGGGAAGAAAGTGGCTACACCTTC. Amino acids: CAWSVGREESGYTF.

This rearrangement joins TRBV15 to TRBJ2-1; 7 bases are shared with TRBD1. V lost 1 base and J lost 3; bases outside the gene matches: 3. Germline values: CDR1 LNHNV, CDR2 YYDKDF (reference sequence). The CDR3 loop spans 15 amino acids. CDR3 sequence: CATSRARGLYNEQFF. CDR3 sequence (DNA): TGTGCCACCAGCAGAGCGAGGGGGCTCTACAATGAGCAGTTCTTC.

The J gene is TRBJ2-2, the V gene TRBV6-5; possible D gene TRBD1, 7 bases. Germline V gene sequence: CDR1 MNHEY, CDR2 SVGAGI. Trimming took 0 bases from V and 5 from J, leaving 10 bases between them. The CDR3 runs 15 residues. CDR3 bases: TGTGCCAGCAGTTACTCACAGGGGAGGACCGGGGAGCTGTTTTTT. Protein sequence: CASSYSQGRTGELFF.

CDR3 DNA: TGTGCCAGCAGTTCTCACGAGGGGGTTCAGAACCTCCACTTT. Amino acid sequence: CASSSHEGVQNLHF. This chain connects TRBV28 to TRBJ1-6, with D possibly being TRBD1 (6 bases). Deletions cut 4 bases from V and 15 bases from J, with 19 bases between. The CDR3 runs 14 residues. The germline CDR1 and CDR2 sequences are MDHEN and SYDVKM.

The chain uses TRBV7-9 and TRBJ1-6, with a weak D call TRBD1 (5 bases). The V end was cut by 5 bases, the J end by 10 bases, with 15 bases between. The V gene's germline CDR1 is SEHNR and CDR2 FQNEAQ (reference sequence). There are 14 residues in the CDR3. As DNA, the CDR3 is TGTGCCAGCAGCCCTTGGGGGGAAGACTCACCCCTCCACTTT. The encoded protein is CASSPWGEDSPLHF.

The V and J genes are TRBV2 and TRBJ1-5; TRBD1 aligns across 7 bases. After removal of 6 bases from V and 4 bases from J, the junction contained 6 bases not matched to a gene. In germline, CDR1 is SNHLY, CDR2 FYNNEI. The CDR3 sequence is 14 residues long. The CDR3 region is CASRVGTVNQPQHF. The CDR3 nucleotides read TGTGCCAGCAGGGTCGGGACAGTTAATCAGCCCCAGCATTTT.

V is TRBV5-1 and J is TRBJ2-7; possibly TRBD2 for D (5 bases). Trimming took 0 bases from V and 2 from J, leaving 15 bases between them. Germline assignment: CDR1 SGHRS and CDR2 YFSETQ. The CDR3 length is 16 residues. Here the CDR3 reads CASSLVPGLQAYEQYF. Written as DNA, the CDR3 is TGCGCCAGCAGCTTGGTCCCCGGACTGCAGGCCTACGAGCAGTACTTC. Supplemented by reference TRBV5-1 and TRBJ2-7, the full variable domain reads KAGVTQTPRYLIKTRGQQVTLSCSPISGHRSVSWYQQTPGQGLQFLFEYFSETQRNKGNFPGRFSGRQFSNSRSEMNVSTLELGDSALYLCASSLVPGLQAYEQYFGPGTRLTVT.

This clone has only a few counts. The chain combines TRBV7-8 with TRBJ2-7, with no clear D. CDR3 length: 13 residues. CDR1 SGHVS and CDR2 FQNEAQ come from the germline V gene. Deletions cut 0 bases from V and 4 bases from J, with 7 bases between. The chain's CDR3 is CASSLAAQYEQYF. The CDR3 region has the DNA TGTGCCAGCAGCTTAGCGGCTCAGTACGAGCAGTACTTC.

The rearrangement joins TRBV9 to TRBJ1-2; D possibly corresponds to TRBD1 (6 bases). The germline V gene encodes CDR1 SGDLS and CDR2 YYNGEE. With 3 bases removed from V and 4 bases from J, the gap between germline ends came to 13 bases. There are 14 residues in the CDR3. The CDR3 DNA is TGTGCCAGCAGCGCCCAACAGGGCCTCTATGGCTACACCTTC. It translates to CASSAQQGLYGYTF. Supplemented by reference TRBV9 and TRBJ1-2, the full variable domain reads DSGVTQTPKHLITATGQRVTLRCSPRSGDLSVYWYQQSLDQGLQFLIQYYNGEERAKGNILERFSAQQFPDLHSELNLSSLELGDSALYFCASSAQQGLYGYTFGSGTRLTVV.

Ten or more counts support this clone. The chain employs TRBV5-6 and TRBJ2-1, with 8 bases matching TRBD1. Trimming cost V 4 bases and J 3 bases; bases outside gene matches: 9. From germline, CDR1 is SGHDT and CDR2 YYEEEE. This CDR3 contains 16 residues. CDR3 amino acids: CASSPLQGGGYNEQFF. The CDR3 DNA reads TGTGCCAGCAGCCCCTTACAGGGGGGTGGCTACAATGAGCAGTTCTTC. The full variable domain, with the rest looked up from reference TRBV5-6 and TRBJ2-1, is DAGVTQSPTHLIKTRGQQVTLRCSPKSGHDTVSWYQQALGQGPQFIFQYYEEEERQRGNFPDRFSGHQFPNYSSELNVNALLLGDSALYLCASSPLQGGGYNEQFFGPGTRLTVL.

The CDR3 sequence is CASSDQGNPYNEQFF. In DNA, the CDR3 is TGTGCCAGCAGTGATCAGGGGAACCCCTACAATGAGCAGTTCTTC. V usage is TRBV2 and J usage is TRBJ2-1, with D possibly TRBD1 on 6 matching bases. V was shortened by 3 bases and J by 2 bases, with 11 bases between the two germline ends. The CDR3 has 15 amino acids. Germline values: CDR1 SNHLY, CDR2 FYNNEI.

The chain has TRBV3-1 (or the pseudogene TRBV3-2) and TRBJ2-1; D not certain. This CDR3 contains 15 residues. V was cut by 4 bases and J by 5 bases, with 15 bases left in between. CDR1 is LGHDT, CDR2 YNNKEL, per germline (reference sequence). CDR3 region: CASSRPGLQNNEQFF. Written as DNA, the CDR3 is TGTGCCAGCAGCCGGCCGGGTCTCCAAAACAATGAGCAGTTCTTC.

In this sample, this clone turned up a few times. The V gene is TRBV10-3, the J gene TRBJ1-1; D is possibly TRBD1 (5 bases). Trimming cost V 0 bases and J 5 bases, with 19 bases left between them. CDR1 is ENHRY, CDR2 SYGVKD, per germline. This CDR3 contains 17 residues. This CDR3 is CAISESGGARSGTEAFF. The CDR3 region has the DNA TGTGCCATCAGTGAGTCGGGCGGGGCCAGGTCCGGGACTGAAGCTTTCTTT.

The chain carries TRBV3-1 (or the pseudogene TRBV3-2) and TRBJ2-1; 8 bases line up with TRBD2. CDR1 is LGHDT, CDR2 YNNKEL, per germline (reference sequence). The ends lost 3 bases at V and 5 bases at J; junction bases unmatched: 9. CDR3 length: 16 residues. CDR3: CASSHLRGGPNNEQFF. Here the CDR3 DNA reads TGTGCCAGCAGCCACCTACGGGGGGGCCCGAACAATGAGCAGTTCTTC.

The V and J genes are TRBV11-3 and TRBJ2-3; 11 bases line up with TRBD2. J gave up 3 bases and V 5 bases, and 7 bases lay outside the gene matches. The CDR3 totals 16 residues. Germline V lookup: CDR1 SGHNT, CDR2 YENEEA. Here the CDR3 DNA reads TGTGCCAGCAGCCCCCGGGCTAGCGGGGGGACAGATACGCAGTATTTT. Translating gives CASSPRASGGTDTQYF.

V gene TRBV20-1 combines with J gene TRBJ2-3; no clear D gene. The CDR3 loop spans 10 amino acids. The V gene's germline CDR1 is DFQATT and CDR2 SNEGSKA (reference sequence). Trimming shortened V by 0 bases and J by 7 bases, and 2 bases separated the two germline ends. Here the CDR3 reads CSARDNTQYF. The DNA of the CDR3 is TGCAGTGCTAGAGATAATACGCAGTATTTT.

This chain's CDR3 is CASSQDRGFYEQYF. The CDR3 region has the DNA TGTGCCAGCAGCCAAGATAGGGGGTTCTACGAGCAGTACTTC. This chain links TRBV3-1 (or the pseudogene TRBV3-2) with TRBJ2-7, with D possibly matching TRBD1 (6 bases). The germline CDR1 and CDR2 sequences are LGHDT and YNNKEL (reference sequence). The CDR3 covers 14 residues. The ends were cut back, 0 bases at V and 3 bases at J, with 9 bases in the middle.

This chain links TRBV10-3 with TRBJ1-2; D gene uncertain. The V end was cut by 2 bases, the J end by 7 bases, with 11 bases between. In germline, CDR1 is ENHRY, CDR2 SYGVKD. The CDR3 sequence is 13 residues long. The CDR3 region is CAISEGPGSGYTF. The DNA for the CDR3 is TGTGCCATCAGTGAGGGGCCCGGAAGTGGCTACACCTTC.

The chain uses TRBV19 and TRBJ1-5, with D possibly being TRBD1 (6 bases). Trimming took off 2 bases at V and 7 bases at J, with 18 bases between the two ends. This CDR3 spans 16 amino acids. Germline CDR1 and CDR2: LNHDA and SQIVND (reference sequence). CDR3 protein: CASSISVGQRGQPQHF. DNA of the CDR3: TGTGCCAGTAGTATAAGTGTCGGACAGCGAGGGCAGCCCCAGCATTTT.

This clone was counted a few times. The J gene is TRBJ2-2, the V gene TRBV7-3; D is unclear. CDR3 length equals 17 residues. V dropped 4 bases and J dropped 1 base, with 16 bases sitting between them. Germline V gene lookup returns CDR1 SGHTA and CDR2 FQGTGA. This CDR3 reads CASSSRPRTENTGELFF. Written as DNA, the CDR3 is TGTGCCAGCAGCTCCCGACCTCGAACAGAGAACACCGGGGAGCTGTTTTTT.

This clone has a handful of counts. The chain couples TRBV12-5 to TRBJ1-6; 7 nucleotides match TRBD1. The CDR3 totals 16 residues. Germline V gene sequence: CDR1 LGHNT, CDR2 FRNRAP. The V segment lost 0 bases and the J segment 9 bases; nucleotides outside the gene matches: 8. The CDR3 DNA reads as TGTGCTAGTGGTTTGGTCCTGGGACAGATGATTTCACCCCTCCACTTT. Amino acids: CASGLVLGQMISPLHF.

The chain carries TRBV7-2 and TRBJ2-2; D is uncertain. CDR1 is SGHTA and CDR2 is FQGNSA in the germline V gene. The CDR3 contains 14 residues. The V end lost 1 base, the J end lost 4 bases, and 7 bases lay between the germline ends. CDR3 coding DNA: TGTGCCAGCAGCTTAGAGTTCGGCACCGGGGAGCTGTTTTTT. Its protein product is CASSLEFGTGELFF.

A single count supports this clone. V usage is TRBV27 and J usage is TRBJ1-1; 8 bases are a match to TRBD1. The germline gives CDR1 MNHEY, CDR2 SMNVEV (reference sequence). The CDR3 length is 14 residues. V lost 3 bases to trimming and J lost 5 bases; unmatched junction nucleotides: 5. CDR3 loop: CASSFLQGATEAFF. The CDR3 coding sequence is TGTGCCAGCAGTTTTCTTCAGGGGGCGACTGAAGCTTTCTTT.

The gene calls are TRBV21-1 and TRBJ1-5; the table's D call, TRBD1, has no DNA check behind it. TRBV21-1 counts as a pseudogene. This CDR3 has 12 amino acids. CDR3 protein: CARLDRRQPQHF. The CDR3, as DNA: TGTGCCAGGTTGGACAGAAGACAGCCCCAGCATTTT.